This note documents a single T cell receptor (beta chain) sequence. The sample has other DNA sequences that encode this CDR3 too. The time point here: neoterminal ileum biopsy at postoperative endoscopy, about 6 months after surgery. Measured with immunoSEQ multiplex PCR; TCRdb has only the in-frame clones, and not every one. The sample has approximately 7,200 clones, about three quarters seen once. The data stem from a study of T cell repertoires in ileal Crohn's disease. Turning to the study itself: Biopsies of the neoterminal ileum at postoperative colonoscopy form M6 samples.

The V end was cut by 6 bases, the J end by 5 bases, with 7 bases between. The CDR3 contains 12 residues. Germline V gene lookup returns CDR1 SGHTA and CDR2 FQGNSA. J is TRBJ2-2 and V is TRBV7-2; D gene unclear. Sequenced sample: ileal tissue. The receptor was derived from an adult with Crohn's disease. The DNA of the CDR3 is TGTGCCAGCAGTTTTAGTACCGGGGAGCTGTTTTTT. Protein: CASSFSTGELFF.